This entry is about one T cell receptor beta chain. This clone turned up a few times. What antigen it recognizes has not been identified. No base quality information exists; no much larger clone differs at one position. The data stem from a study of early stage breast cancer tumors (dated by TCRdb to about 2017). Regarding the research as a whole: Of the approximately 16 invasive breast tumors, about 13 were found to be estrogen receptor-positive, progesterone receptor-positive and HER2-negative. Across all samples, 2,700,000 or so templates representing over a million unique clonotypes were detected. The average read coverage per sample was roughly 10-fold. About 65% of the 12 ER+/PR+/HER2- tumors were invasive ductal carcinomas, while the other four were invasive lobular carcinomas. Study-wide findings and limitations: Repertoires from blood and normal breast were more alike than repertoires from blood and tumor, and in about 85% of the 16 patients, comparing each tissue with blood separated tumor from normal. Enriched TCRB sequences shared across patients were mostly commonly generated sequences, unlikely to play an important role in the tumor microenvironment. Tumors showed about 2.3-fold higher T cell density and higher clonality than adjacent normal breast tissue. Because the cohort was small, a breakdown by tumor subtype could not be done. Chain pairing and functional markers such as CD4, CD8 and FOXP3 were not captured by bulk genomic DNA sequencing of unsorted cells.

Dicing about 19-50 mg of tumor tissue typically gave a DNA yield of more than 2.5 ug. The study profiled bulk TCR beta-chain repertoires in matched peripheral blood, tumor and adjacent normal breast tissue taken from fewer than 20 patients with early-stage breast cancer. After resection, visually identified tumor tissue was excised and placed in prechilled RNAlater. Tumor tissue (about 20-55 mg) was diced and then homogenized with a TissueLyser II in RLTplus buffer containing beta-mercaptoethanol and antifoaming agent. The Qiagen AllPrep DNA/RNA Mini kit was used for genomic DNA extraction. CDR3 length: 13 amino acids, cysteine to phenylalanine. CDR3 DNA is the only sequence kept; it has 39 bases, read in frame from the first base. Relative to germline, V is 5 bases shorter and J is 5 bases shorter, with 15 bases between their ends. CDR1 and CDR2 were assigned from the germline V gene (reference sequence) as GTSNPN and SVGIG.

Each sample was amplified as two independent genomic DNA replicates: about 0.54 ug for blood and approximately 1.5 ug for tumor or normal breast. TCRB sequencing of genomic DNA was carried out with the ImmunoSeq Intro kit according to the manufacturer's instructions. Multiplex PCR was run for about 30 cycles using proprietary primers and spike-in control sequences for absolute quantification. Single-end 150-bp reads were used to sequence an 87-bp fragment covering the CDR3 and the flanking V and J genes. Seven samples, each with two replicates, were multiplexed per lane of an Illumina MiSeq using version 3.0 chemistry. In the paper's pipeline: Raw data were processed by the vendor's proprietary pipeline, with both replicates merged into one result per sample. Productive rearrangements sharing the V-gene family, CDR3 amino acid sequence and J-gene segment were defined as clonotypes. Clonality was calculated as 1 minus the normalized Shannon entropy (Pielou evenness) of TCRB abundances. T cell density was estimated as total templates divided by the number of input cells, with the number of input cells inferred from the DNA input amount. Recon was used with default parameters to estimate total repertoire diversity and clonality. Clonotypes with over 0.1% abundance in tumor and at least 32-fold higher abundance in tumor than in normal breast were defined as tumor-enriched. TCRdb's version of the immuneACCESS table is confined to in-frame rearrangements and falls short of the full clone set. An unresolved V gene accounts for under half of the shortfall where checked; the remainder is of unknown origin. That table furnishes V, J and clone size, whereas the DNA furnished D and trimming. The sample records around 30,000 clones, over 70% of which are singletons. The ten most abundant clones make up over 9.5% of the sample.

The specimen was breast tumor tissue. This chain is built from TRBV30 and TRBJ1-1, with the D gene call left open. This sequence originates from a person aged 30 to 39 with breast cancer. This receptor has the CDR3 CAWGSQLETEAFF. The nucleotide sequence reads as follows: TGTGCCTGGGGATCACAACTGGAGACTGAAGCTTTCTTT.